Listed below are T cell receptor beta chains from one sample, sequenced in a study of cytomegalovirus exposure and HLA in healthy donors. The method was immunoSEQ multiplex PCR; TCRdb's version includes in-frame clones alone and lacks a portion of them. The table has about 130,000 clones, about 88% seen once. The sequencing input was PBMCs. The receptors stem from a woman aged 18-29 years in good health and CMV-seronegative. Both conserved end residues are part of each CDR3. The order of the fields is J gene, V gene, clone size, D gene, CDR3 protein, CDR3 DNA. A D gene is named only where the DNA matches it firmly. Part of the rows lack a size; the others show once, few, many or a class for expanded clones.

TRBJ1-3	TRBV19	few	-	CASTRHSGDSGNTIYF	TGTGCCAGTACTAGGCATTCCGGAGACTCTGGAAACACCATATATTTT
TRBJ1-4	TRBV5-1	-	-	CASSQRVEGEKLFF	TGCGCCAGCAGCCAGAGGGTAGAAGGAGAAAAACTGTTTTTT
TRBJ1-1	TRBV27	-	TRBD1	CASSFLRGRGTEAFF	TGTGCCAGCAGTTTTTTGAGGGGGCGTGGGACTGAAGCTTTCTTT
TRBJ1-5	TRBV18	-	-	CASSPESNQPQHF	TGTGCCAGCTCACCAGAGAGCAATCAGCCCCAGCATTTT
TRBJ2-7	TRBV2	-	TRBD2	CASREGLAATYEQYF	TGTGCCAGCAGGGAGGGACTAGCGGCTACCTACGAGCAGTACTTC
TRBJ2-2	TRBV18	once	-	CASSPSTRINTGELFF	TGTGCCAGCTCACCAAGTACCAGGATTAACACCGGGGAGCTGTTTTTT
TRBJ1-1	TRBV6-5	-	-	CASNVGVGTEAFF	TGTGCCAGCAACGTCGGGGTAGGCACTGAAGCTTTCTTT
TRBJ1-1	TRBV7-3	-	-	CASSAQGENTEAFF	TGTGCCAGCAGCGCACAGGGCGAGAACACTGAAGCTTTCTTT
TRBJ1-4	TRBV19	few	TRBD1	CASSPGQGNEKLFF	TGTGCCAGTAGTCCAGGACAGGGGAATGAAAAACTGTTTTTT
TRBJ2-7	TRBV11-2	-	-	CASSPGIFPEQYF	TGTGCCAGCAGCCCGGGTATTTTTCCCGAGCAGTACTTC
TRBJ1-4	TRBV7-9	few	-	CASSLGRIEKLFF	TGTGCCAGCAGCTTAGGGAGGATTGAAAAACTGTTTTTT
TRBJ1-2	TRBV27	-	-	CASRNRDNFYGYTF	TGTGCCAGCAGAAACAGAGATAATTTCTATGGCTACACCTTC
TRBJ1-2	TRBV11-2	-	-	CASSLRGSYGYTF	TGTGCCAGCAGCTTAAGGGGGTCGTATGGCTACACCTTC
TRBJ1-2	TRBV7-2	-	-	CASSLGGREGYGYTF	TGTGCCAGCAGCTTAGGGGGCAGGGAAGGCTATGGCTACACCTTC
TRBJ2-7	TRBV5-1	-	TRBD1	CASSLGTGGYEQYF	TGCGCCAGCAGCTTGGGGACAGGGGGGTACGAGCAGTACTTC
TRBJ1-3	TRBV25-1	-	-	CASSEVGGFSGNTIYF	TGTGCCAGCAGTGAGGTGGGAGGGTTCTCTGGAAACACCATATATTTT
TRBJ2-3	TRBV5-1	-	-	CASSWGPAAGKADTQYF	TGCGCCAGCAGCTGGGGGCCTGCGGCAGGGAAGGCAGATACGCAGTATTTT
TRBJ2-1	TRBV6-1	once	-	CASSERNYNEQFF	TGTGCCAGCAGTGAGCGCAACTACAATGAGCAGTTCTTC
TRBJ2-1	TRBV9	-	TRBD2	CASSASGSGGYNEQFF	TGTGCCAGCAGCGCCAGTGGGAGCGGGGGATACAATGAGCAGTTCTTC
TRBJ2-7	TRBV15	-	TRBD1	CATSRDRLAGGAYEQYF	TGTGCCACCAGCAGAGATCGCTTAGCAGGGGGCGCGTACGAGCAGTACTTC
TRBJ1-1	TRBV11-2	-	-	CASSLQQGFPFF	TGTGCCAGCAGCTTACAACAGGGATTTCCTTTCTTT
TRBJ2-3	TRBV6-6	-	TRBD1	CASNFRDRADDTQYF	TGTGCCAGCAACTTCCGGGACAGGGCTGATGATACGCAGTATTTT
TRBJ1-4	TRBV6-6	-	-	CASSPSGTFEKLFF	TGTGCCAGCAGTCCCTCCGGGACTTTCGAAAAACTGTTTTTT
TRBJ1-3	TRBV18	-	-	CASSPGQGNTIYF	TGTGCCAGCTCACCGGGACAAGGAAACACCATATATTTT
TRBJ2-5	TRBV18	-	TRBD2	CASSPPGTSFVTQYF	TGTGCCAGCTCACCTCCCGGGACTAGCTTTGTGACCCAGTACTTC
TRBJ2-2	TRBV9	-	-	CASSPREGGTGELFF	TGTGCCAGCAGCCCCCGTGAGGGTGGGACCGGGGAGCTGTTTTTT
TRBJ2-5	TRBV7-2	-	-	CASSSSDSETQYF	TGTGCCAGCAGCTCTTCTGACTCCGAGACCCAGTACTTC
TRBJ1-3	TRBV5-1	few	-	CASSSRGGGYSGNTIYF	TGCGCCAGCAGCTCTCGGGGGGGCGGCTACTCTGGAAACACCATATATTTT
TRBJ1-2	TRBV2	-	TRBD1	CASMGATGLYGYTF	TGTGCCAGCATGGGAGCGACAGGGCTCTATGGCTACACCTTC
TRBJ1-5	TRBV19	-	TRBD1	CASSRDRSNQPQHF	TGTGCCAGTAGTCGGGACAGGAGCAATCAGCCCCAGCATTTT
TRBJ1-1	TRBV18	-	-	CASLRSLQEDEAFF	TGTGCCAGCCTACGGAGTCTCCAGGAGGACGAAGCTTTCTTT
TRBJ2-5	TRBV7-9	-	TRBD1	CASSYIRDRIRETQYF	TGTGCCAGCAGCTACATTAGGGACAGAATTCGAGAGACCCAGTACTTC
TRBJ1-5	TRBV7-2	-	-	CASSLTVNSNQPQHF	TGTGCCAGCAGCTTGACAGTTAATAGCAATCAGCCCCAGCATTTT
TRBJ1-2	TRBV20-1	-	-	CSAFTGIGYTF	TGCAGTGCCTTTACAGGAATCGGCTACACCTTC
TRBJ1-3	TRBV6-1	-	-	CASSEVAGSGNTIYF	TGTGCCAGCAGTGAAGTTGCCGGCTCTGGAAACACCATATATTTT